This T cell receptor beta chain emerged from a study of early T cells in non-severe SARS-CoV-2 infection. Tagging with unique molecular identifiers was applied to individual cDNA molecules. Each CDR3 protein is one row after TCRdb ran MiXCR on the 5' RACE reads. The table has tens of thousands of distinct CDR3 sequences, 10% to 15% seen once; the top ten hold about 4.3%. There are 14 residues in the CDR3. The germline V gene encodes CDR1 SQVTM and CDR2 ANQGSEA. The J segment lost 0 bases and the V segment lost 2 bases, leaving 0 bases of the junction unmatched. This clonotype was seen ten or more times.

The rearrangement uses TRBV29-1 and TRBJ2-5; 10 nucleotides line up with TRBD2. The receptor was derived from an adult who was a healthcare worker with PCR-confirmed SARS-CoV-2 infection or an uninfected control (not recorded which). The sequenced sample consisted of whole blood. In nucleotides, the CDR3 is TGCAGCGTTGAAAGCGGGGGGGACCAAGAGACCCAGTACTTC. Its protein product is CSVESGGDQETQYF.